Presented here are 21 T cell receptor beta chains from one specimen sequenced in a study of blood T cell repertoires in COVID-19. Libraries were prepared by immunoSEQ multiplex PCR; TCRdb keeps only in-frame clonotypes and omits some of them. The table has roughly 260,000 clones, approximately 86% seen once. The sequenced sample consisted of PBMCs or T cells enriched from blood (not recorded which). Receptors were obtained from a woman in her late teens or twenties who had recovered from COVID-19.

The chain joins TRBV7-8 to TRBJ2-1; D unclear. CDR3 length: 12 amino acids. CDR1 and CDR2 (germline): SGHVS, FQNEAQ. Trimming cost V 2 bases and J 8 bases, with 7 bases left between them. The CDR3 nucleotides are TGTGCCAGCAGCTTAAATCCCGATGAGCAGTTCTTC. Translation: CASSLNPDEQFF.

J is TRBJ2-5 and V is TRBV5-1, with 12 bases identical to TRBD2. The V gene end was trimmed by 0 bases and the J gene end by 0 bases; junction bases not matched to a gene: 0. The germline CDR1 and CDR2 sequences are SGHRS and YFSETQ. This CDR3 is built from 16 residues. The CDR3, as DNA: TGCGCCAGCAGCTTGGGACTAGCGGGGGACCAAGAGACCCAGTACTTC. As protein: CASSLGLAGDQETQYF.

The chain couples TRBV29-1 to TRBJ2-1, with TRBD1 identical over 7 bases. The CDR3 totals 13 residues. V lost 4 bases to trimming and J lost 4 bases; unmatched junction nucleotides: 4. The germline V gene encodes CDR1 SQVTM and CDR2 ANQGSEA. The CDR3 reads CSVGTGRYNEQFF. CDR3 DNA sequence: TGCAGCGTTGGGACAGGCCGATACAATGAGCAGTTCTTC.

CDR3 DNA sequence: TGTGCCAGTAGTATGGCCGGGGGTTCCGGGGAGCTGTTTTTT. Encoded protein: CASSMAGGSGELFF. The chain employs TRBV19 and TRBJ2-2, with D possibly being TRBD2 (6 bases). V lost 3 bases and J lost 6, with 11 bases in between. The germline V gene has CDR1 LNHDA and CDR2 SQIVND (reference sequence). CDR3 length: 14 residues. Using reference TRBV19 and TRBJ2-2 for the parts outside the CDR3, the full variable domain is DGGITQSPKYLFRKEGQNVTLSCEQNLNHDAMYWYRQDPGQGLRLIYYSQIVNDFQKGDIAEGYSVSREKKESFPLTVTSAQKNPTAFYLCASSMAGGSGELFFGEGSRLTVL.

The chain couples TRBV4-1 to TRBJ2-1, with 13 nucleotides matching TRBD2. V dropped 4 bases and J dropped 8; count of bases not matched to a gene: 5. CDR1 and CDR2 from the germline V gene are MGHRA and YSYEKL. This CDR3 comprises 15 residues. The CDR3 DNA reads TGCGCCAGCAGCCGACTAGCGGGAGGACTAGATGAGCAGTTCTTC. Translation: CASSRLAGGLDEQFF.

The V and J genes are TRBV18 and TRBJ2-7; D might be TRBD2 (6 bases). V dropped 4 bases and J dropped 3 bases, with 10 bases sitting between them. CDR3 length: 13 residues. The germline gives CDR1 KGHSH, CDR2 LQKENI. The chain's CDR3 is CASSRSGDYEQYF. The CDR3 nucleotides are TGTGCCAGCTCACGTAGCGGTGACTACGAGCAGTACTTC.

This rearrangement joins TRBV5-1 to TRBJ2-7, with TRBD1 as a possible D gene (5 bases). The germline CDR1 and CDR2 sequences are SGHRS and YFSETQ. Trimming pared 0 bases from V and 3 bases from J, leaving 7 bases between. CDR3 size: 13 residues. DNA for the CDR3: TGCGCCAGCAGCTTGGGGGGCGACTACGAGCAGTACTTC. This encodes CASSLGGDYEQYF.

Only one count was recorded for this clone. This chain joins TRBV29-1 and TRBJ1-3; D perhaps matches TRBD1 (5 bases). There are 13 residues in the CDR3. Germline assignment: CDR1 SQVTM and CDR2 ANQGSEA. The V and J ends lost 3 bases and 4 bases respectively, with 10 bases between them. For the CDR3, the DNA is TGCAGCGTTGAGGGGGGGTACGGAAACACCATATATTTT. Residues: CSVEGGYGNTIYF.

This clone was detected a few times. This chain joins TRBV29-1 and TRBJ1-2; maybe TRBD1 (6 bases). This CDR3 region has 14 residues. Germline V gene lookup returns CDR1 SQVTM and CDR2 ANQGSEA. Between the trimmed V and J ends, which lost 2 bases and 4 bases, there was a span of 14 bases. In nucleotides, the CDR3 is TGCAGCGTTGAATCCCAGACAGGCTTCTATGGCTACACCTTC. Amino acids: CSVESQTGFYGYTF.

This chain's CDR3 is CAWSGDYQETQYF. The DNA of the CDR3 is TGTGCCTGGAGTGGGGACTACCAAGAGACCCAGTACTTC. The chain links TRBV30 to TRBJ2-5; weak D call: TRBD2 (6 bases). The CDR3 is 13 residues long. Germline lookup yields CDR1 GTSNPN and CDR2 SVGIG (reference sequence). The germline V and J ends were trimmed by 1 base and 0 bases, with 6 bases remaining between them.

The rearrangement joins TRBV5-1 to TRBJ2-5; 8 bases match TRBD2. V lost 0 bases and J lost 0; bases outside the gene matches: 4. The length of the CDR3 is 16 residues. The germline gives CDR1 SGHRS, CDR2 YFSETQ. CDR3 in amino acids: CASSLVVAGYQETQYF. As DNA, the CDR3 is TGCGCCAGCAGCTTGGTAGTAGCGGGGTACCAAGAGACCCAGTACTTC.

The chain combines TRBV2 with TRBJ2-1; TRBD2 agrees at 10 bases. The CDR3 runs to 15 residues. J was trimmed by 6 bases and V by 6 bases; bases with no gene match: 8. The germline V gene encodes CDR1 SNHLY and CDR2 FYNNEI. The CDR3 DNA sequence: TGTGCCAGCAGCTTGAGGGTAGCGGGAGGCAATGAGCAGTTCTTC. Amino acid sequence: CASSLRVAGGNEQFF.

The chain has TRBV2 and TRBJ1-4; 9 nucleotides line up with TRBD1. CDR1 SNHLY and CDR2 FYNNEI come from the germline V gene. The CDR3 consists of 14 residues. V lost 7 bases, J lost 8 bases, and 8 bases stayed unmatched. CDR3 in DNA: TGTGCCAGCAACCCGGGACAGGGTTTAGAAAAACTGTTTTTT. Translation: CASNPGQGLEKLFF.

The genes are TRBV5-6 and TRBJ2-5; D may be TRBD1 (6 bases). V lost 4 bases and J 5 bases, leaving 15 bases between the germline ends. The length of the CDR3 is 14 residues. Germline V gives CDR1 SGHDT, CDR2 YYEEEE. CDR3 sequence (DNA): TGTGCCAGCAGCATGGGGGCTGGGCACGAGACCCAGTACTTC. Protein product: CASSMGAGHETQYF.

This clone was counted between two and nine times. The chain recombines TRBV4-2 with TRBJ2-2, with D maybe TRBD1 (6 bases). From germline, CDR1 is LGHNA and CDR2 YNFKEQ. This CDR3 contains 14 residues. V was trimmed by 3 bases and J by 5 bases, leaving 10 bases between them. CDR3 sequence reads: CASSHPGQTGELFF. The CDR3 DNA reads as TGTGCCAGCAGCCATCCTGGACAGACCGGGGAGCTGTTTTTT.

CDR3 sequence reads: CASSPPGTSSGELFF. The CDR3 nucleotides are TGTGCCAGCAGCCCCCCCGGGACTAGCTCCGGGGAGCTGTTTTTT. The rearrangement joins TRBV11-3 to TRBJ2-2; 9 nucleotides align to TRBD2. This CDR3 region has 15 residues. CDR1 and CDR2 (germline): SGHNT, YENEEA. V lost 5 bases to trimming and J lost 6 bases; unmatched junction nucleotides: 7.

The chain links TRBV6-5 to TRBJ2-7, with D possibly matching TRBD2 (5 bases). V gave up 0 bases and J gave up 3 bases, with 12 bases separating them. This CDR3 region has 15 residues. CDR1 and CDR2 (germline): MNHEY, SVGAGI. CDR3 coding DNA: TGTGCCAGCAGTTACTCCCCTGGGAGTCTCTACGAGCAGTACTTC. This gives the protein CASSYSPGSLYEQYF.

The rearrangement uses TRBV11-2 and TRBJ1-4; possible D gene TRBD1, 6 bases. The V gene lost 2 bases and the J gene lost 13 bases, with 17 bases spanning the gap. This CDR3 has 14 amino acids. Per germline, CDR1 SGHAT and CDR2 FQNNGV. The CDR3: CASSLFRTDSLLFF. DNA of the CDR3: TGTGCCAGCAGCTTATTTAGGACGGACAGTTTACTGTTTTTT.

The chain combines TRBV7-8 with TRBJ2-2; 13 positions match TRBD2. The CDR3 consists of 18 residues. Germline CDR1 and CDR2: SGHVS and FQNEAQ. Trimming removed 7 bases from V and 0 bases from J; junction bases left unmatched: 8. In nucleotides, the CDR3 is TGTGCCAGCACCCAGACTAGCGGGAGGCAAGCGAACACCGGGGAGCTGTTTTTT. Translation gives CASTQTSGRQANTGELFF.

The gene calls are TRBV6-5 and TRBJ2-3; D call uncertain. The CDR3 runs to 14 residues. The germline CDR1 and CDR2 sequences are MNHEY and SVGAGI. Trimming removed 0 bases from V and 0 bases from J, with 4 bases in between. This chain's CDR3 is CASSYSGSTDTQYF. CDR3 DNA sequence: TGTGCCAGCAGTTACTCCGGGAGCACAGATACGCAGTATTTT.

The chain carries TRBV11-3 and TRBJ2-5; 10 nucleotides agree with TRBD2. This CDR3 has 15 amino acids. Germline-derived CDR1 and CDR2 are SGHNT and YENEEA. Trimming at V came to 4 bases and at J to 2 bases, leaving 4 bases not matched to a gene. For the CDR3, the DNA is TGTGCCAGCAGCTCCTTAGCGGGGGGACAAGAGACCCAGTACTTC. Its protein is CASSSLAGGQETQYF. Combining the CDR3 with reference TRBV11-3 and TRBJ2-5 gives the whole variable domain EAGVVQSPRYKIIEKKQPVAFWCNPISGHNTLYWYLQNLGQGPELLIRYENEEAVDDSQLPKDRFSAERLKGVDSTLKIQPAELGDSAVYLCASSSLAGGQETQYFGPGTRLLVL.